One TCR beta chain is described in this entry. This clonotype was seen a handful of times. The antigen it binds to is not known. A read error may explain this, as a much larger clone is one base away. To prepare the library, PCR was applied. The reads were generated on an Illumina HiSeq 2500. TCR library preparation used molecular barcoding, with unique molecular identifiers applied to normalize quantification of the TCRbeta repertoire. TCRdb passed the public sequencing reads through fastp at Q25 and MiXCR, retaining productive beta sequences. Rows with one shared CDR3 protein collapse into an entry with the most common genes and DNA. The sample includes over 550,000 distinct CDR3 sequences, with 10% observed a single time. The ten largest account for approximately 4.1% of the sample. This entry is derived from a study of T-cell reconstitution after alpha-beta-depleted transplantation in children (dated by TCRdb to the mid-2010s). Turning to the overall study: T-cell immune reconstitution after TCRalphabeta/CD19-depleted allogeneic hematopoietic cell transplantation in children was quantitatively tracked in the study by means of TCR repertoire profiling.

Deletion took 0 bases off V and 3 bases off J, with a span of 5 bases between the germline ends. Inclusive of the bounding cysteine and phenylalanine, the CDR3 is 13 residues long. The only DNA kept is the CDR3, 39 bases in frame from the first base. According to the germline V gene, CDR1 reads LGHNA and CDR2 reads YNFKEQ. This sequence was found in a human donor who donated a stem cell graft to a child with acute myeloid leukemia. The sequence links TRBV4-2 to TRBJ2-5; confidence is insufficient to name the D gene. Sequenced material: PBMCs from the stem cell graft donor, taken from the stem cell graft. Here is the DNA: TGTGCCAGCAGCCAAGATCAGGAAGAGACCCAGTACTTC. Its product reads: CASSQDQEETQYF.